This is a list of T cell receptor beta chains from one sample in a study of T cell responses to AZD1222 COVID-19 vaccine. The method was immunoSEQ multiplex PCR; TCRdb's version includes in-frame clones alone and lacks a portion of them. The table has approximately 190,000 clones, approximately 94% seen once. The sequencing used peripheral blood, collected on day 0 of AZD1222 vaccination. These receptors were obtained from an adult in good health. CDR3s include the opening cysteine and the closing phenylalanine or tryptophan. D genes are given only for firm matches. Some rows mark clone size as missing; the rest say once, few, many or name a class of expanded clone.

V	J	size	D	DNA	CDR3
TRBV29-1	TRBJ2-7	NA	TRBD1	TGCAGCGCCGACAGGGGGTACGAGCAGTACTTC	CSADRGYEQYF
TRBV29-1	TRBJ1-2	NA	TRBD1	TGCAGCGCCCAAGGTGGGGTCGGGACAGCACGCTCCTATGGCTACACCTTC	CSAQGGVGTARSYGYTF
TRBV5-8	TRBJ2-1	NA	NA	TGTGCCAGCAGCCCGGAGGGCCTCTCCTACAATGAGCAGTTCTTC	CASSPEGLSYNEQFF
TRBV2	TRBJ2-1	few	TRBD2	TGTGCCAGCAGAGCCGGGACTAGCCCTTACAATGAGCAGTTCTTC	CASRAGTSPYNEQFF
TRBV28	TRBJ2-5	NA	NA	TGTGCCAGCAGTTTACGGCAGGGCCAGACGGAGACCCAGTACTTC	CASSLRQGQTETQYF
TRBV28	TRBJ1-5	NA	NA	TGTGCCGGGACTTCTGGGGGGAATCAGCCCCAGCATTTT	CAGTSGGNQPQHF
TRBV3-1/TRBV3-2	TRBJ1-1	NA	NA	TGTGCCAGCAGCCTACCTTGGGGTGAAGCTTTCTTT	CASSLPWGEAFF
TRBV5-3	TRBJ1-1	NA	TRBD1	TGTGCCAGAAGTCGGACAGGGATGGGTGAAGCTTTCTTT	CARSRTGMGEAFF
TRBV7-2	TRBJ1-5	NA	NA	TGTGCCAGCAGCACAGGACTCTCGAGTACGACCCAGCATTTT	CASSTGLSSTTQHF
TRBV2	TRBJ2-3	NA	TRBD1	TGTGCCAGCAGTGAAGGACAGGGGGCGAATACGCAGTATTTT	CASSEGQGANTQYF
TRBV6-5	TRBJ1-2	NA	NA	TGTGCCAGCAGTCGAAATCAGGGGTCGTACTATGGCTACACCTTC	CASSRNQGSYYGYTF
TRBV7-8	TRBJ2-5	NA	NA	TGTGCCAGCATTAATCGGCTAGGGTTTGGGGAGACCCAGTACTTC	CASINRLGFGETQYF
TRBV27	TRBJ2-2	NA	TRBD1	TGTGCCAGCAGTTCCGTGACAGGGGACACCGGGGAGCTGTTTTTT	CASSSVTGDTGELFF
TRBV6-2/TRBV6-3	TRBJ1-1	NA	TRBD1	TGTGCCAGCAGCCTGACAGGGGCGGTCACTGAAGCTTTCTTT	CASSLTGAVTEAFF
TRBV6-1	TRBJ1-1	NA	TRBD1	TGTGCCAGCAGTGAACAACCGGGACAGGGGGCTCCAGCTTTCTTT	CASSEQPGQGAPAFF
TRBV5-1	TRBJ1-4	NA	NA	TGCGCCAGCAGCTTGGAATCCAGTCGTGAAAAACTGTTTTTT	CASSLESSREKLFF
TRBV7-9	TRBJ2-1	NA	NA	TGTGCCAGGGGACCTAACAGACAGTTCTTC	CARGPNRQFF
TRBV4-3	TRBJ1-1	NA	NA	TGCGCCAGCAGCCAATTTCTTATGAACACTGAAGCTTTCTTT	CASSQFLMNTEAFF
TRBV24-1	TRBJ2-1	NA	TRBD2	TGTGCCACCAGTGACCTGAGGGCGGGAGGGTACAATGAGCAGTTCTTC	CATSDLRAGGYNEQFF